Each of the 12 T cell receptor beta chains below was sequenced from the same sample in a study of T cell repertoires in cytomegalovirus infection. TCRdb called the reads again in MiXCR, with one record for every CDR3 protein. Of 650,000 to 900,000 distinct CDR3 sequences listed, about 33% were seen once; the top ten hold roughly 12%. For these receptors, no antigen is known. The sequenced sample was cultured CD8+ T cells from PBMCs, obtained from culture after CMV antigen stimulation. The receptors stem from a human donor in good health (CMV status not recorded). Some clones in this sample may be carry-over from other donors' samples.

This clonotype was counted ten times or more. The junction departs from the called germline gene at one end, perhaps through a read error. CDR3 DNA sequence: TGTGCCACCAGCGGAGAATTAAGGTCCCCTAATCGCAGAGAGCAGTTCTTC. It yields the protein CATSGELRSPNRREQFF. The chain employs TRBV15 and TRBJ2-1; D ambiguous. The CDR3 has 17 residues. The germline gives CDR1 LNHNV, CDR2 YYDKDF (reference sequence).

The chain's CDR3 is CASSLEAADYNEQFF. The CDR3, as DNA: TGTGCCAGCAGTTTAGAGGCGGCGGACTACAATGAGCAGTTCTTC. The gene calls are TRBV27 and TRBJ2-1; D not certain. Germline V lookup: CDR1 MNHEY, CDR2 SMNVEV (reference sequence). V gave up 2 bases and J gave up 3 bases, with 11 bases separating them. The CDR3 contains 15 residues.

The V gene is TRBV11-2, the J gene TRBJ2-1; D is possibly TRBD1 (6 bases). The length of the CDR3 is 16 residues. V was cut by 5 bases and J by 4 bases, with 18 bases left in between. The germline V gene has CDR1 SGHAT and CDR2 FQNNGV. The CDR3 loop is CASSEPGQGVYNEQFF. The DNA of the CDR3 is TGTGCCAGCAGCGAGCCGGGACAAGGGGTTTACAATGAGCAGTTCTTC.

This clonotype showed up just a few times. V is TRBV19 and J is TRBJ1-2; 7 bases match TRBD1. Trimming took 1 base from V and 2 from J; bases not matched to a gene: 7. Germline-derived CDR1 and CDR2 are LNHDA and SQIVND (reference sequence). CDR3 length: 16 amino acids. The CDR3 nucleotides read TGTGCCAGTAGTATAGGGGGGACAGCCGAAAACTATGGCTACACCTTC. This sequence encodes CASSIGGTAENYGYTF. Variable domain in full (rest from reference TRBV19 and TRBJ1-2): DGGITQSPKYLFRKEGQNVTLSCEQNLNHDAMYWYRQDPGQGLRLIYYSQIVNDFQKGDIAEGYSVSREKKESFPLTVTSAQKNPTAFYLCASSIGGTAENYGYTFGSGTRLTVV.

This clonotype has more than one count but fewer than ten. The chain links TRBV5-5 to TRBJ1-4; maybe TRBD1 (5 bases). The CDR3 has 15 residues. Germline lookup yields CDR1 SGHKS and CDR2 YYEKEE (reference sequence). V was pared by 3 bases and J by 8 bases, with 17 bases between. The chain's CDR3 is CASSSRGPQGEKLFF. CDR3 DNA: TGTGCCAGCAGCTCCCGGGGACCCCAAGGGGAAAAACTGTTTTTT. The entire variable domain, with the rest obtained from reference TRBV5-5 and TRBJ1-4, is as follows: DAGVTQSPTHLIKTRGQQVTLRCSPISGHKSVSWYQQVLGQGPQFIFQYYEKEERGRGNFPDRFSARQFPNYSSELNVNALLLGDSALYLCASSSRGPQGEKLFFGSGTQLSVL.

The chain couples TRBV27 to TRBJ2-7; possible D gene TRBD1, 6 bases. The CDR3 runs 17 residues. V shed 5 bases and J shed 2 bases, with 22 bases lying between them. Per germline, CDR1 MNHEY and CDR2 SMNVEV (reference sequence). DNA for the CDR3: TGTGCCAGCAGTACCCTGACCCGAGTACAGGGACCCTACGAGCAGTACTTC. Translation: CASSTLTRVQGPYEQYF.

This sequence joins TRBV4-3 and TRBJ2-1, with D perhaps matching TRBD1 or TRBD2 (6 bases each). V was trimmed by 5 bases and J by 6 bases, leaving 20 bases between them. Germline CDR1 LGHNA, CDR2 YSLEER. CDR3 length: 16 residues. The CDR3 DNA reads TGCGCCAGCAGCTATAACGGGGGCCTGTTTCCCAATGAGCAGTTCTTC. It translates to CASSYNGGLFPNEQFF.

This clonotype has more than one count but fewer than ten. In DNA, the CDR3 is TGTGCCACCAGTCCCCAGCGGGGACAGAGTAATGAAAAACTGTTTTTT. Translating gives CATSPQRGQSNEKLFF. The chain has TRBV15 and TRBJ1-4; 7 bases align to TRBD1. Trimming cost V 6 bases and J 4 bases; bases outside gene matches: 11. The germline V gene has CDR1 LNHNV and CDR2 YYDKDF (reference sequence). This CDR3 spans 16 amino acids.

To note about this clonotype: This could be a read error, since a much larger clone is one nucleotide away. The chain uses TRBV4-1 and TRBJ1-1; 7 nucleotides agree with TRBD1. Per the germline V gene, CDR1 is MGHRA and CDR2 is YSYEKL. The CDR3 contains 17 residues. CDR3 DNA sequence: TGCGCCAGCAGCCAAGGGAACCGGGACAGAGATAACACTAAAGCTTTCTTT. This gives the protein CASSQGNRDRDNTKAFF.

This clonotype was counted at least ten times. The CDR3 nucleotides are TGTGCCAGCGAGGGAGACACCGGGGAGCTGTTTTTT. This translates into CASEGDTGELFF. The chain carries TRBV7-2 and TRBJ2-2; tentatively, D is TRBD2 (5 bases). Trimming took 8 bases from V and 3 from J, leaving 7 bases between them. This CDR3 comprises 12 residues. Germline CDR1 SGHTA, CDR2 FQGNSA.

The chain's CDR3 is CASSLSDRLNTEAFF. The CDR3 nucleotides are TGTGCCAGCAGTCTTTCGGACAGGCTGAACACTGAAGCTTTCTTT. The rearrangement links TRBV6-2 or TRBV6-3 to TRBJ1-1, with 7 bases identical to TRBD1. After removal of 5 bases from V and 0 bases from J, the junction contained 6 bases not matched to a gene. The CDR3 has 15 residues. Per the germline V gene, CDR1 is MNHEY and CDR2 is SVGEGT.

The chain combines TRBV12-3 or TRBV12-4 with TRBJ2-1, with 9 bases that match TRBD1. This CDR3 has 15 amino acids. The V segment lost 5 bases and the J segment 3 bases; nucleotides outside the gene matches: 5. The CDR3 reads CASSGQGTSYNEQFF. In nucleotides, the CDR3 is TGTGCCAGCAGTGGACAGGGGACGAGCTACAATGAGCAGTTCTTC.